The rows below give T cell receptor beta chains drawn from one sample of a study of graft-versus-host responses after intestinal transplantation. Using immunoSEQ multiplex PCR, the repertoire was profiled, and TCRdb retains in-frame clones only, with some absent. The table shows 90,000 to 150,000 clones, with 85% to 95% occurring only once. What these receptors recognize is not known. The material was unstimulated CD8+ T cells sorted from spleen or lymph node cells, obtained before intestinal transplant. These receptors came from a human donor who received an intestinal transplant. Both conserved end residues are part of each CDR3. The D gene is left open where the match is weak. Clone size, where shown, is once, few, many, or a class for clones that have expanded.

size,D,length,J,V,CDR3,DNA
once,.,18,TRBJ1-2,TRBV4-2,CASRMGFLRGLEDYGYTF,TGTGCCAGCAGGATGGGTTTTCTCCGAGGACTTGAGGACTATGGCTACACCTTC
.,TRBD1,14,TRBJ1-1,TRBV5-1,CASKVQGAETEAFF,TGCGCCAGCAAAGTACAGGGGGCGGAAACTGAAGCTTTCTTT
.,TRBD2,15,TRBJ2-7,TRBV7-2,CASSQTSGSIYEQYF,TGTGCCAGCAGCCAAACTAGCGGGTCAATCTACGAGCAGTACTTC
.,.,17,TRBJ2-2,TRBV5-1,CASSLGPGERVDGELFF,TGCGCCAGCAGCTTGGGGCCCGGGGAGCGAGTCGACGGGGAGCTGTTTTTT
.,TRBD2,16,TRBJ2-1,TRBV4-3,CASSQDPAGGLDEQFF,TGCGCCAGCAGCCAAGATCCAGCGGGAGGATTAGATGAGCAGTTCTTC
.,.,12,TRBJ2-1,TRBV7-9,CASSLNYNEQFF,TGTGCCAGCAGCTTAAACTACAATGAGCAGTTCTTC
few,.,13,TRBJ2-1,TRBV19,CASSQGDPNEQFF,TGTGCCAGTAGTCAAGGGGATCCCAATGAGCAGTTCTTC
.,.,17,TRBJ2-1,TRBV21-1,CASSLEEVWAPRGEQFF,TGTGCCAGCAGCCTAGAGGAGGTTTGGGCCCCGCGGGGTGAGCAGTTCTTC
.,.,12,TRBJ1-1,TRBV5-6,CASSSGRIEAFF,TGTGCCAGCAGCTCCGGACGGATTGAAGCTTTCTTT
.,TRBD2,16,TRBJ2-7,TRBV2,CASRDRVWSGRYEQYF,TGTGCCAGCAGAGACAGGGTCTGGAGCGGGAGGTACGAGCAGTACTTC
.,.,16,TRBJ2-7,TRBV5-4,CASRTMGGTGPDEQYF,TGTGCCAGCAGAACCATGGGTGGAACAGGGCCGGACGAGCAGTACTTC
.,TRBD1,13,TRBJ2-1,TRBV30,CAWFPGQGLNQFF,TGTGCCTGGTTTCCGGGACAGGGGCTCAACCAGTTCTTC
.,.,13,TRBJ2-1,TRBV6-6,CASSYGGDNEQFF,TGTGCCAGCAGTTACGGCGGAGACAATGAGCAGTTCTTC
.,.,12,TRBJ2-7,TRBV10-3,CAISESIQEQYF,TGTGCCATCAGTGAGTCGATTCAAGAGCAGTACTTC